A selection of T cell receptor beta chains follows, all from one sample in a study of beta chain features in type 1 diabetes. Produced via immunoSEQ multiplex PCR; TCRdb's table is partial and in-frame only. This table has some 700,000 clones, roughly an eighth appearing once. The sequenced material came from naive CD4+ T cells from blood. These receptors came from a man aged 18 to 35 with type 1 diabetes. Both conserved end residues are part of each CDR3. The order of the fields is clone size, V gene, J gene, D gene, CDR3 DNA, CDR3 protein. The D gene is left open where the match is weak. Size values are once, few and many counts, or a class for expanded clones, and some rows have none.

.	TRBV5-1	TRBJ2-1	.	TGCGCCAGCAGCCCAAACTCAGGGGGACTCCACAATGAGCAGTTCTTC	CASSPNSGGLHNEQFF
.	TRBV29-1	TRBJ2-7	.	TGCAGCGTCCACCCCGGCGGTATTGCCGAGCAGTACTTC	CSVHPGGIAEQYF
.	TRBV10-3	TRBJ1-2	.	TGTGCCATCAGTGTGGACCAAGGTGGCTACACCTTC	CAISVDQGGYTF
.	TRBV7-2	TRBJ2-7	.	TGTGCCAGCAGCCCTTATACAGAGCAGTACTTC	CASSPYTEQYF
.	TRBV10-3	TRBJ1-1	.	TGTGCCATCAGCCCGGGGCCTACTAGTGAAGCTTTCTTT	CAISPGPTSEAFF
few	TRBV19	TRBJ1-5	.	TGTGCCAGTAGTATAACCCAGGGTAATCAGCCCCAGCATTTT	CASSITQGNQPQHF
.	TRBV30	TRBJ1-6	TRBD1	TGTGCCTGGAGTGTTTCGACAACAGGGGGGAATTCACCCCTCCACTTT	CAWSVSTTGGNSPLHF
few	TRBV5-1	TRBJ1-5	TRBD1	TGCGCCAGCAGCATCGGACAGGGAGGCAATCAGCCCCAGCATTTT	CASSIGQGGNQPQHF
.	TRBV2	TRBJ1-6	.	TGTGCCAGCAGCCCAAGTGGCGCATGGGGAAATTCACCCCTCCACTTT	CASSPSGAWGNSPLHF
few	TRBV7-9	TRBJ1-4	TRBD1	TGTGCCAGCAGCCCCCGGAGCGGACAGGGACTCGGCGAAAAACTGTTTTTT	CASSPRSGQGLGEKLFF
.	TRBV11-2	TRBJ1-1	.	TGTGCCAGCAGCTTAGATTGGTCGAACACTGAAGCTTTCTTT	CASSLDWSNTEAFF
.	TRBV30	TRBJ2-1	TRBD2	TGTGCCTGGAGTGTACAACTAGCGGGGACCCACAATGAGCAGTTCTTC	CAWSVQLAGTHNEQFF
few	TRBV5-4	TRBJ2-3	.	TGTGCCAGCAGCTCCAGCGGGTTGGTGGTAGATACGCAGTATTTT	CASSSSGLVVDTQYF
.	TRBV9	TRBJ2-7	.	TGTGCCAGCAGCCGCGGGGCGGAAAACGAGCAGTACTTC	CASSRGAENEQYF
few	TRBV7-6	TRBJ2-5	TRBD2	TGTGCCAGCAGCCAAACTAGCGGGGGGGAGACCCAGTACTTC	CASSQTSGGETQYF
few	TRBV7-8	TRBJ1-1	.	TGTGCCAGCAGCTTAGATGAGGGGTGGACTGAAGCTTTCTTT	CASSLDEGWTEAFF
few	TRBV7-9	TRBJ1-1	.	TGTGCCAGCAGACCATTCGGGGGAAGCAACACTGAAGCTTTCTTT	CASRPFGGSNTEAFF
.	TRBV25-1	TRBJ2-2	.	TGTGCCAGCGCAGGGGCGCGAACCGGGGAGCTGTTTTTT	CASAGARTGELFF
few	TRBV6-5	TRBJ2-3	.	TGTGCCAGCAGTTACGCGGACAGTCTAGTGGATACGCAGTATTTT	CASSYADSLVDTQYF
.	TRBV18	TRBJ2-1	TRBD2	TGTGCCAGCTCACCCAGGGAGGGGAGCTCCTACAATGAGCAGTTCTTC	CASSPREGSSYNEQFF
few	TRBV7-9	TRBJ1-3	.	TGTGCCAGCAGCTTACCGGGATCAAGCTCTGGAAACACCATATATTTT	CASSLPGSSSGNTIYF
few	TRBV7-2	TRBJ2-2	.	TGTGCCAGCAGCTCGCATGCGGCGGGTAACACCGGGGAGCTGTTTTTT	CASSSHAAGNTGELFF
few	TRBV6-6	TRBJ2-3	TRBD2	TGTGCCAGCAGTTACTCGATAGCGGGGGGCGAGGATACGCAGTATTTT	CASSYSIAGGEDTQYF
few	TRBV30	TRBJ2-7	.	TGTGCCTGGAGCCCCCAGGGGCGGGGATACGAGCAGTACTTC	CAWSPQGRGYEQYF
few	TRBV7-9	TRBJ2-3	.	TGTGCCAGCAGCCAAACCGGGAGTCCAAATACGCAGTATTTT	CASSQTGSPNTQYF
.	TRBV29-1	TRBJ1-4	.	TGCAGCGTTGGAGGTGCGGAAAAACTGTTTTTT	CSVGGAEKLFF
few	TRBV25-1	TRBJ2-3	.	TGTGCCAGCAGGGAATCTAACTCCTTTCGAGATACGCAGTATTTT	CASRESNSFRDTQYF
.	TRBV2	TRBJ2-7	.	TGTGCCAGCACGGCAGGTTCGGAGGAGCAGTACTTC	CASTAGSEEQYF
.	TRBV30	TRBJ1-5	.	TGTGCCTGGAGTAACGGTAAGGAGGGAGGACAGTCCCCACGGCGGCCCCAGCATTTT	CAWSNGKEGGQSPRRPQHF
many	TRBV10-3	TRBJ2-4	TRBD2	TGTGCCATCAGTGAGAGAGGGACTACGCTGGGGAACATTCAGTACTTC	CAISERGTTLGNIQYF
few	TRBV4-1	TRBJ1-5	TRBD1	TGCGCCAGCAGCCGAGCGGACAGGACTGGTCAGCCCCAGCATTTT	CASSRADRTGQPQHF
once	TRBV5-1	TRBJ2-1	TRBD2	TGCGCCAGCAGCTTGGCCGTGTCTAGCGGTTCCTCCTACAATGAGCAGTTCTTC	CASSLAVSSGSSYNEQFF
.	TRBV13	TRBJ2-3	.	TGTGCCAGCAGCTTAGGCCAGAATGCACAGACAGATACGCAGTATTTT	CASSLGQNAQTDTQYF
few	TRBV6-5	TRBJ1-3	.	TGTGCCAGCAGTTACTCGACCACTGGAAACACCATATATTTT	CASSYSTTGNTIYF
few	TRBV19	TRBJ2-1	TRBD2	TGTGCCAGTCGTTCTAGCGGGTCTTGGAATGAGCAGTTCTTC	CASRSSGSWNEQFF
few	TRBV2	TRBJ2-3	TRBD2	TGTGCCAGCAGTGCCGTGGGACTAGCGGACACAGATACGCAGTATTTT	CASSAVGLADTDTQYF
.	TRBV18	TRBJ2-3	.	TGTGCCAGCTCACCTCCGGGGGATACGCAGTATTTT	CASSPPGDTQYF
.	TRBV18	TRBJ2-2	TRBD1	TGTGCCAGCTCACCACGGACAGGGTCAGGGGAGCTGTTTTTT	CASSPRTGSGELFF
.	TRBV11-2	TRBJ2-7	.	TGTGCCAGCAGCTTAGATGGTTCATTACGCCGCTACGAGCAGTACTTC	CASSLDGSLRRYEQYF
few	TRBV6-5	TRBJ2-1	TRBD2	TGTGCCAGCCAAAAGCGGGGGGGCGATGAGCAGTTCTTC	CASQKRGGDEQFF
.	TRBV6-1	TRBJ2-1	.	TGTGCCAGCAGTGGAGAACAGGCGATCGGCTCCTACAATGAGCAGTTCTTC	CASSGEQAIGSYNEQFF
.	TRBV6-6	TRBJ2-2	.	TGTGCCAGCAACGGACCCGGGGAGCTGTTTTTT	CASNGPGELFF
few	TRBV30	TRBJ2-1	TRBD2	TGTGCCTGGAGTGTAATCTCTAGCGGGACAAAGCAGTTCTTC	CAWSVISSGTKQFF
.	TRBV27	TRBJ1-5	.	TGTGCCAGCAGTCTAACAAGGAATCAGCCCCAGCATTTT	CASSLTRNQPQHF
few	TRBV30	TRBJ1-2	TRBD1	TGTGCCTGGAGAAGGACAGGGGGCGCAAACTATGGCTACACCTTC	CAWRRTGGANYGYTF
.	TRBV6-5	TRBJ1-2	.	TGTGCCAGCAGAAAACAAGACTATGGCTACACCTTC	CASRKQDYGYTF
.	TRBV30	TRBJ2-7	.	TGTGCCTGGAGTGCGCAGCCGGTTGCCCGGGAGCAGTACTTC	CAWSAQPVAREQYF
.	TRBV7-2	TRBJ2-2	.	TGTGCCAGCAGCTTCGGACGGCTGAACACCGGGGAGCTGTTTTTT	CASSFGRLNTGELFF
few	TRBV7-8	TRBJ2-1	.	TGTGCCAGCAGCTTGGGCGTACATGACGATGAGCAGTTCTTC	CASSLGVHDDEQFF
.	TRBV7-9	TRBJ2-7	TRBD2	TGTGCCAGCAGCCAACTAGCGGGGGTGACCTACGAGCAGTACTTC	CASSQLAGVTYEQYF
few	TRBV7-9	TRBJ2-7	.	TGTGCCAGCAGCTCAACCTACGAGCAGTACTTC	CASSSTYEQYF
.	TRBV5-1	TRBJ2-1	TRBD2	TGCGCCAGCAGCTCGACTAGCGGGGGGTACAATGAGCAGTTCTTC	CASSSTSGGYNEQFF
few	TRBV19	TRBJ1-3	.	TGTGCCAGTAGTATAGGACGGAGCAGAAACACCATATATTTT	CASSIGRSRNTIYF
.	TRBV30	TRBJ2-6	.	TGTGCCTGGAGTTTGGTAAGACCCTCTGGGGCCAACGTCCTGACTTTC	CAWSLVRPSGANVLTF
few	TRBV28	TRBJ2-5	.	TGTGCCAGCAGCCGAGAGGGGGAGACCCAGTACTTC	CASSREGETQYF
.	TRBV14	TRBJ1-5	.	TGTGCCAGCAGCCAAAGGGGGTCTGGGCAGCCCCAGCATTTT	CASSQRGSGQPQHF
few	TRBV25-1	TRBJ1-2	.	TGTGCCAGCGGGGTCAACTATGGCTACACCTTC	CASGVNYGYTF